This TCR beta chain was identified during a study of OX40 agonist ivuxolimab in advanced cancers. On the study more broadly: Head and neck, renal cell, melanoma or hepatocellular carcinoma were the cancers that dose-escalation patients had.

V was clipped by 3 bases and J by 3 bases, with 13 bases between them. From germline, CDR1 is SGHDT and CDR2 YYEEEE. The CDR3 covers 14 residues. Produced via immunoSEQ multiplex PCR; TCRdb's table is partial and in-frame only. The table records about 150,000 clones, 85% to 95% of them present only once. The receptor was derived from an adult with an advanced solid tumor such as melanoma, head and neck, liver or kidney cancer. The V gene is TRBV5-6, the J gene TRBJ2-7; a weak D match, TRBD2 (6 bases). Sequencing was performed on CD4+ or CD8+ T cells sorted from blood, taken in a trial of the OX40 agonist ivuxolimab. As DNA, the CDR3 is TGTGCCAGCAGCTCTTGGGGGGAACTCTACGAGCAGTACTTC. Its protein is CASSSWGELYEQYF.